This TCR beta chain was recovered during a study of cytomegalovirus exposure and HLA in healthy donors. Study-level information: A later analysis reported the 100 to 150 validation repertoires used the same platform as the roughly 670 first-cohort repertoires.

As to this clone: The antigen remains undetermined.

Assay used: immunoSEQ multiplex PCR; TCRdb lists only in-frame clones, some missing. In the table there are about 160,000 clones, approximately 87% of which are singletons. Findings of the study overall: The study recorded 150 to 200 TCR beta chains that were cytomegalovirus-associated.

The clonotype was recovered from a woman aged 25 to 39 in good health and CMV-seronegative. The source material was PBMCs.

The CDR3 protein is CASSLSGGLIYNEQFF. The CDR3 coding sequence is TGTGCCAGCAGCCTTAGCGGGGGCCTCATCTACAATGAGCAGTTCTTC. This chain joins TRBV5-4 and TRBJ2-1, with 9 bases fitting TRBD2. The V gene's germline CDR1 is SGHNT and CDR2 YYREEE (reference sequence). CDR3 length: 16 amino acids. V was pared by 4 bases and J by 3 bases, with 8 bases of the junction left unmatched.